This TCR beta chain was captured by sequencing in a study of blood T cells in healthy people across ages. V lost 7 bases and J 4 bases, leaving 17 bases between the germline ends. Germline V gene sequence: CDR1 SGHDT, CDR2 YYEEEE. This CDR3 is 14 amino acids long. In regard to this clonotype: A read error may be the cause here, since a much bigger clone is one base away.

With a J-beta primer mix and a sample-barcoded 5' primer, a second PCR ran about 6 to 11 cycles. MiXCR, applied by TCRdb to the 5' RACE reads, yields one record per CDR3 protein. The repertoire consists of hundreds of thousands of distinct CDR3 sequences, with about 30% occurring once and the leading ten covering around 14%. Isolation yielded PBMCs, at least 7 million per sample, in every case. Material for sequencing was blood. The rearrangement uses TRBV5-6 and TRBJ2-5, with D possibly TRBD2 on 6 matching bases. The clonotype was recovered from a woman aged 80 or older in good health. The CDR3 loop reads CASLEVGLRETQYF. The DNA for the CDR3 is TGTGCCAGCTTAGAAGTGGGACTTAGAGAGACCCAGTACTTC. Combining the CDR3 with reference TRBV5-6 and TRBJ2-5 gives the whole variable domain DAGVTQSPTHLIKTRGQQVTLRCSPKSGHDTVSWYQQALGQGPQFIFQYYEEEERQRGNFPDRFSGHQFPNYSSELNVNALLLGDSALYLCASLEVGLRETQYFGPGTRLLVL.